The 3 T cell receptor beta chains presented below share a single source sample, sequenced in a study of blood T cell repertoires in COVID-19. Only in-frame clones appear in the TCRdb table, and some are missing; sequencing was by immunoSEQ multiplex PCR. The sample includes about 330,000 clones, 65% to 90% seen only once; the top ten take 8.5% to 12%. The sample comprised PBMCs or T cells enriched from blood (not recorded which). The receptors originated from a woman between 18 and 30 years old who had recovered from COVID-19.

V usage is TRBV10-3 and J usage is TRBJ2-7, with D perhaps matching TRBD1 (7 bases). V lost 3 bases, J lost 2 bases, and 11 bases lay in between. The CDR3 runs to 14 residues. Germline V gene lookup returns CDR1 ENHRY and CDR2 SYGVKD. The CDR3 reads CAISDARGAYEQYF. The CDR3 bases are TGTGCCATCAGTGATGCCAGGGGGGCCTACGAGCAGTACTTC.

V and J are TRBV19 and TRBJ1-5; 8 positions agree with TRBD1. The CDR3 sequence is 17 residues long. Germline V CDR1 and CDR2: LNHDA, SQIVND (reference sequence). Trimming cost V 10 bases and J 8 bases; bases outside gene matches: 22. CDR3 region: CATSQEGTGASQKPQHF. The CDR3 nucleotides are TGTGCCACATCACAGGAAGGGACAGGCGCTTCTCAAAAGCCCCAGCATTTT. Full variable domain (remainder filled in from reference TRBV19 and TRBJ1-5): DGGITQSPKYLFRKEGQNVTLSCEQNLNHDAMYWYRQDPGQGLRLIYYSQIVNDFQKGDIAEGYSVSREKKESFPLTVTSAQKNPTAFYLCATSQEGTGASQKPQHFGDGTRLSIL.

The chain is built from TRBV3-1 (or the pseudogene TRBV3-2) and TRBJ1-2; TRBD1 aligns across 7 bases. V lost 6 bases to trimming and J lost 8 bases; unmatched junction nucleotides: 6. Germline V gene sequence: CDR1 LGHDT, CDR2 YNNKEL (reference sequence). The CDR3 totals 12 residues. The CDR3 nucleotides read TGTGCCAGCAGTGACAGGGAACTGGGCTACACCTTC. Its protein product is CASSDRELGYTF.